This is a list of T cell receptor beta chains from one sample in a study of naive and memory T cell subsets. Using its own MiXCR run on the UMI-ligation and nested PCR reads, TCRdb lists one record per CDR3 protein. The sample yields approximately 150,000 distinct CDR3 sequences, approximately 22% seen once. Sequenced: naive CD4+ T cells from blood. Source of these receptors: a human donor in good health. The CDR3 runs from the conserved cysteine through the conserved F or W. The order of the fields is D gene, clone size, J gene, V gene, CDR3 length, CDR3 DNA, CDR3 protein. The D gene is left open where the match is weak. Clone size is stated in some rows and not others, as once, few, many or a class when expanded.

D gene: TRBD1; clone size: few; J gene: TRBJ2-1; V gene: TRBV7-6; CDR3 length: 16; CDR3 DNA: TGTGCCAGCAGCGGACGGGACAGGGGAAACTACAATGAGCAGTTCTTC; CDR3 protein: CASSGRDRGNYNEQFF
D gene: NA; clone size: few; J gene: TRBJ2-7; V gene: TRBV3-2; CDR3 length: 13; CDR3 DNA: TGTGCCAGGGCCGGGAGCACAGCCTACGAGCAGTACTTC; CDR3 protein: CARAGSTAYEQYF
D gene: NA; clone size: NA; J gene: TRBJ2-6; V gene: TRBV20-1; CDR3 length: 15; CDR3 DNA: TGCAGTGCTAGAGATCGGAGTAGAGAGGCCAACGTCCTGACTTTC; CDR3 protein: CSARDRSREANVLTF
D gene: NA; clone size: once; J gene: TRBJ1-1; V gene: TRBV30; CDR3 length: 13; CDR3 DNA: TGTGCCTGGAGTGTACAAGGGGGGCCGCGAGCTTTCTTT; CDR3 protein: CAWSVQGGPRAFF
D gene: NA; clone size: few; J gene: TRBJ2-1; V gene: TRBV28; CDR3 length: 16; CDR3 DNA: TGTGCCAGCAGTTCCCCGGGACCCCAGCCCTACAATGAGCAGTTCTTC; CDR3 protein: CASSSPGPQPYNEQFF
D gene: NA; clone size: few; J gene: TRBJ2-7; V gene: TRBV13; CDR3 length: 15; CDR3 DNA: TGTGCCAGCAGCGGAACAAGCGTCAGGGGCTACGAGCAGTACTTC; CDR3 protein: CASSGTSVRGYEQYF
D gene: TRBD1; clone size: many; J gene: TRBJ2-5; V gene: TRBV20-1; CDR3 length: 15; CDR3 DNA: TGCAGTGCTAGAGGGTTCGGACAGGGGGAAGAGACCCAGTACTTC; CDR3 protein: CSARGFGQGEETQYF
D gene: NA; clone size: NA; J gene: TRBJ2-3; V gene: TRBV10-3; CDR3 length: 14; CDR3 DNA: TGTGCCATCAGTGAGCATAACAGGGCCGATACGCAGTATTTT; CDR3 protein: CAISEHNRADTQYF
D gene: NA; clone size: many; J gene: TRBJ2-5; V gene: TRBV6-5; CDR3 length: 16; CDR3 DNA: TGTGCCAGCACCCCCGCTATCGGTCGGGACCAAGAGACCCAGTACTTC; CDR3 protein: CASTPAIGRDQETQYF
D gene: NA; clone size: NA; J gene: TRBJ2-3; V gene: TRBV28; CDR3 length: 12; CDR3 DNA: TGTGCCAGCGGATCTAGCACAGATACGCAGTATTTT; CDR3 protein: CASGSSTDTQYF
D gene: NA; clone size: NA; J gene: TRBJ1-6; V gene: TRBV4-2; CDR3 length: 15; CDR3 DNA: TGTGCCAGCAGCCAAGGCCAGCAATATAATTCACCCCTCCACTTT; CDR3 protein: CASSQGQQYNSPLHF
D gene: NA; clone size: NA; J gene: TRBJ2-7; V gene: TRBV29-1; CDR3 length: 14; CDR3 DNA: TGCAGCGTTGAAGCCAGGGGTATCCCCTACGAGCAGTACTTC; CDR3 protein: CSVEARGIPYEQYF
D gene: NA; clone size: NA; J gene: TRBJ2-7; V gene: TRBV12-3/TRBV12-4; CDR3 length: 14; CDR3 DNA: TGTGCCAGCAGTTTCGGGCAAAGCTCCTACGAGCAGTACTTC; CDR3 protein: CASSFGQSSYEQYF
D gene: TRBD1; clone size: NA; J gene: TRBJ2-1; V gene: TRBV6-2/TRBV6-3; CDR3 length: 12; CDR3 DNA: TGTGCCAGCAGTTTAACGAGGGGGCTGGAGTTCTTC; CDR3 protein: CASSLTRGLEFF
D gene: TRBD2; clone size: few; J gene: TRBJ2-1; V gene: TRBV28; CDR3 length: 14; CDR3 DNA: TGTGCCAGCAGTCCCGCGAGCGGGAGCGATGAGCAGTTCTTC; CDR3 protein: CASSPASGSDEQFF
D gene: NA; clone size: few; J gene: TRBJ2-1; V gene: TRBV29-1; CDR3 length: 13; CDR3 DNA: TGCAGCGTTGAGGACCGTAGGTACAATGAGCAGTTCTTC; CDR3 protein: CSVEDRRYNEQFF
D gene: TRBD2; clone size: many; J gene: TRBJ2-3; V gene: TRBV9; CDR3 length: 15; CDR3 DNA: TGTGCCAGCAGTATAGCGGGAGGGCCGCCAGATACGCAGTATTTT; CDR3 protein: CASSIAGGPPDTQYF
D gene: NA; clone size: few; J gene: TRBJ1-5; V gene: TRBV28; CDR3 length: 16; CDR3 DNA: TGTGCCAGCATTCCGACAGTGGGGGATAGCAATCAGCCCCAGCATTTT; CDR3 protein: CASIPTVGDSNQPQHF
D gene: NA; clone size: many; J gene: TRBJ2-7; V gene: TRBV29-1; CDR3 length: 13; CDR3 DNA: TGCAGCGTTGCGGGGACCTCGAAAGGAGAGCAGTACTTC; CDR3 protein: CSVAGTSKGEQYF
D gene: NA; clone size: NA; J gene: TRBJ2-5; V gene: TRBV5-1; CDR3 length: 17; CDR3 DNA: TGCGCCAGCAGCTTGCGGCTAGCGCTGGGGTCTAAAGAGACCCAGTACTTC; CDR3 protein: CASSLRLALGSKETQYF
D gene: TRBD2; clone size: once; J gene: TRBJ2-1; V gene: TRBV19; CDR3 length: 16; CDR3 DNA: TGTGCCAGTAGTATAGCTTGGCGGGAGGGCCTCGATGAGCAGTTCTTC; CDR3 protein: CASSIAWREGLDEQFF
D gene: TRBD1; clone size: NA; J gene: TRBJ1-4; V gene: TRBV20-1; CDR3 length: 17; CDR3 DNA: TGCAGTGCTAGAGATGCGGGACAGGGGGCTCTGAACGAAAAACTGTTTTTT; CDR3 protein: CSARDAGQGALNEKLFF
D gene: NA; clone size: few; J gene: TRBJ2-7; V gene: TRBV12-3/TRBV12-4; CDR3 length: 14; CDR3 DNA: TGTGCCAGCAGTTACGGGGGGCAGGGGTACGAGCAGTACTTC; CDR3 protein: CASSYGGQGYEQYF
D gene: NA; clone size: few; J gene: TRBJ2-3; V gene: TRBV6-2/TRBV6-3; CDR3 length: 13; CDR3 DNA: TGTGCCAGCAGAGACGCCTACCCGGATACGCAGTATTTT; CDR3 protein: CASRDAYPDTQYF
D gene: TRBD2; clone size: many; J gene: TRBJ2-1; V gene: TRBV29-1; CDR3 length: 11; CDR3 DNA: TGCAGCCGGGGGGAGGGCAATGAGCAGTTCTTC; CDR3 protein: CSRGEGNEQFF
D gene: NA; clone size: NA; J gene: TRBJ2-5; V gene: TRBV5-1; CDR3 length: 14; CDR3 DNA: TGTGCCAGCAGCTTGGAACAGGACCAAGAGACCCAGTACTTC; CDR3 protein: CASSLEQDQETQYF
D gene: TRBD2; clone size: NA; J gene: TRBJ2-7; V gene: TRBV27; CDR3 length: 12; CDR3 DNA: TGTGCCAGCAGTCCTGGACTAGCGGGGTTAGTCTTC; CDR3 protein: CASSPGLAGLVF
D gene: TRBD2; clone size: NA; J gene: TRBJ2-7; V gene: TRBV9; CDR3 length: 16; CDR3 DNA: TGTGCCAGCAGCGTAGACCTAGCGGGGCCGACCTACGAGCAGTACTTC; CDR3 protein: CASSVDLAGPTYEQYF
D gene: NA; clone size: NA; J gene: TRBJ2-1; V gene: TRBV6-2/TRBV6-3; CDR3 length: 13; CDR3 DNA: TGTGCCAGCAGGGCTACGGCGTACAATGAGCAGTTCTTC; CDR3 protein: CASRATAYNEQFF
D gene: NA; clone size: few; J gene: TRBJ1-1; V gene: TRBV12-3/TRBV12-4; CDR3 length: 12; CDR3 DNA: TGTGCCAGCGGCAGACTCGACACTGAAGCTTTCTTT; CDR3 protein: CASGRLDTEAFF
D gene: NA; clone size: many; J gene: TRBJ2-7; V gene: TRBV29-1; CDR3 length: 12; CDR3 DNA: TGCAGCGTTGATACGGGACCCTACGAGCAGTACTTC; CDR3 protein: CSVDTGPYEQYF
D gene: NA; clone size: NA; J gene: TRBJ1-1; V gene: TRBV7-6; CDR3 length: 13; CDR3 DNA: TGTGCCAGCAGCTTCTCAAGGGCCGCCGGAGCTTTCTTT; CDR3 protein: CASSFSRAAGAFF
D gene: TRBD2; clone size: NA; J gene: TRBJ2-1; V gene: TRBV7-3; CDR3 length: 14; CDR3 DNA: TGTGCCAGCAGCACCCAACATAGCGGGAGAAATAAGTTCTTC; CDR3 protein: CASSTQHSGRNKFF
D gene: NA; clone size: NA; J gene: TRBJ1-3; V gene: TRBV20-1; CDR3 length: 15; CDR3 DNA: TGCAGTGTCAACGGACCAGGTCCACCTGGAAACACCATATATTTT; CDR3 protein: CSVNGPGPPGNTIYF
D gene: NA; clone size: many; J gene: TRBJ2-3; V gene: TRBV7-7; CDR3 length: 15; CDR3 DNA: TGTGCTAGCAGCTTAGGGTTGGGGGGCACAGATACGCAGTATTTT; CDR3 protein: CASSLGLGGTDTQYF